This TCR beta chain was sequenced for a study of OX40 agonist ivuxolimab in advanced cancers. Study-level information: Dose-escalation cases comprised hepatocellular carcinoma, melanoma, renal cell or head and neck cancer. Three patients responded partially, comprising one with hepatocellular carcinoma and two with cutaneous melanoma. Study findings and constraints: At doses 0.1 to 3.0 mg/kg, CD4+ and CD8+ clones expanded.

The CDR3 loop spans 15 amino acids. Germline assignment: CDR1 SGDLS and CDR2 YYNGEE. Trimming took off 0 bases at V and 0 bases at J, with 7 bases between the two ends. As to this clone: Its antigen is unidentified.

Libraries were prepared by immunoSEQ multiplex PCR; TCRdb keeps only in-frame clonotypes and omits some of them. The table has fewer than 80,000 clones, roughly 89% seen once. This sample comprised CD4+ or CD8+ T cells sorted from blood, obtained in a trial of the OX40 agonist ivuxolimab. This sequence was found in an adult with an advanced solid tumor such as melanoma, head and neck, liver or kidney cancer. V usage is TRBV9 and J usage is TRBJ1-3; D not certain. The CDR3: CASSVGGGSGNTIYF. DNA of the CDR3: TGTGCCAGCAGCGTAGGGGGTGGCTCTGGAAACACCATATATTTT.